This entry lists 17 T cell receptor beta chains sequenced from one sample in a study of T cell changes during pregnancy in multiple sclerosis (dated by TCRdb to 2018 to 2020). The library was prepared using the immunoSEQ multiplex PCR assay. TCRdb retrieved this table from immuneACCESS and kept in-frame rearrangements only. Not all clones are present; in checked studies, unresolved V genes account for under half, and no reason is known for the remainder. The sample table shows about 83,000 clones, and roughly nine tenths are seen once. The leading ten clones occupy around 3.4% of the sample. The sample in question was PBMCs, obtained in the first trimester of pregnancy. All receptors derive from a female donor in good health, serving as a control in a pregnancy study. Some clones in this sample may be carry-over from other donors' samples.

This clone has a handful of counts. This chain links TRBV15 with TRBJ1-5; 7 bases line up with TRBD1. The junction had 7 bases not matched to a gene; V was cut back by 9 bases and J by 5 bases. Germline V gene sequence: CDR1 LNHNV, CDR2 YYDKDF (reference sequence). The CDR3 extends over 13 amino acids. CDR3 amino acids: CATRQGTHQPQHF. DNA for the CDR3: TGTGCCACGAGACAGGGCACCCATCAGCCCCAGCATTTT.

The J gene is TRBJ2-5, the V gene TRBV11-2; 9 bases agree with TRBD1. Trimming at V came to 4 bases and at J to 2 bases, leaving 5 bases not matched to a gene. Per germline, CDR1 SGHAT and CDR2 FQNNGV. The CDR3 length is 15 residues. CDR3 nucleotides: TGTGCCAGCAGCTGGACAGGGGTCCGACAAGAGACCCAGTACTTC. Translation: CASSWTGVRQETQYF.

The chain recombines TRBV25-1 with TRBJ2-7; D gene uncertain. CDR3 size: 15 residues. Germline assignment: CDR1 MGHDK and CDR2 SYGVNS. Trimming stripped 0 bases from V and 2 bases from J, with 11 bases between. The CDR3 is CASSEYRSPPYEQYF. DNA for the CDR3: TGTGCCAGCAGTGAATATAGATCACCTCCCTACGAGCAGTACTTC.

J is TRBJ1-4 and V is TRBV28; TRBD1 might be the D (6 bases). This CDR3 is 14 amino acids long. V lost 7 bases to trimming and J lost 8 bases, with 17 bases between them. CDR1 is MDHEN and CDR2 is SYDVKM in the germline V gene. CDR3 residues: CASILTGQAEKLFF. The CDR3 nucleotides read TGTGCCAGCATTCTCACAGGGCAGGCGGAAAAACTGTTTTTT.

The chain uses TRBV7-7 and TRBJ2-1; 10 bases line up with TRBD2. Trimming at V came to 1 base and at J to 1 base, leaving 4 bases not matched to a gene. CDR3 length: 17 amino acids. Germline CDR1 SSHAT, CDR2 FNYEAQ (reference sequence). DNA for the CDR3: TGTGCCAGCAGCTTAGGAGCGGGGGGGTTTTCCTACAATGAGCAGTTCTTC. Translated: CASSLGAGGFSYNEQFF.

The chain carries TRBV2 and TRBJ2-1, with D possibly TRBD2 on 6 matching bases. The CDR3 has 15 residues. Germline-derived CDR1 and CDR2 are SNHLY and FYNNEI. Trimming removed 0 bases at V and 1 base at J, with 7 bases between. The CDR3 loop is CASSEAGLSYNEQFF. The CDR3 coding sequence is TGTGCCAGCAGTGAAGCGGGACTTTCCTACAATGAGCAGTTCTTC.

This clone has just one count. The CDR3 DNA sequence: TGTGCCAGCAGTTTAAGGCCTGGGACAGGGGGGAGGGAGCAGTACTTC. It is translated as CASSLRPGTGGREQYF. This chain uses TRBV27 with TRBJ2-7, with 11 bases that match TRBD1. The germline V gene encodes CDR1 MNHEY and CDR2 SMNVEV (reference sequence). The CDR3 length is 16 residues. Trimming at V came to 2 bases and at J to 7 bases, leaving 10 bases not matched to a gene.

The chain joins TRBV19 to TRBJ2-3, with 9 nucleotides matching TRBD2. Germline V gives CDR1 LNHDA, CDR2 SQIVND (reference sequence). This CDR3 contains 15 residues. The ends lost 3 bases at V and 4 bases at J; junction bases unmatched: 5. The CDR3 sequence: CASSMFSGSADTQYF. CDR3 nucleotide sequence: TGTGCCAGTAGTATGTTTAGCGGGAGTGCAGATACGCAGTATTTT.

The chain couples TRBV27 to TRBJ2-3; 9 bases line up with TRBD1. V lost 6 bases, J lost 2 bases, and 9 bases stayed unmatched. Germline CDR1 MNHEY, CDR2 SMNVEV (reference sequence). This CDR3 spans 16 amino acids. The CDR3 region has the DNA TGTGCCAGCAGCCAAAGGAACAGGGGGCTCACAGATACGCAGTATTTT. It specifies CASSQRNRGLTDTQYF.

This clone was seen only once. This chain links TRBV6-5 with TRBJ1-1, with D uncertain. Germline V gives CDR1 MNHEY, CDR2 SVGAGI. Trimming shortened V by 6 bases and J by 2 bases, and 13 bases separated the two germline ends. CDR3 length: 14 residues. Here the CDR3 DNA reads TGTGCCAGCAGAAAGCGGGCCTTAAACACTGAAGCTTTCTTT. This translates into CASRKRALNTEAFF.

On this clone itself: This sample also contains other DNA sequences that code for the same CDR3. The chain has TRBV7-3 and TRBJ1-1, with 8 nucleotides matching TRBD1. Per the germline V gene, CDR1 is SGHTA and CDR2 is FQGTGA. The V segment lost 5 bases and the J segment 2 bases; nucleotides outside the gene matches: 4. CDR3 size: 14 residues. CDR3 loop: CASSLGQGNTEAFF. The DNA for the CDR3 is TGTGCCAGCAGCCTTGGACAGGGAAACACTGAAGCTTTCTTT.

V is TRBV2 and J is TRBJ1-6; D is ambiguous. Trimming left V 6 bases short and J 7 bases short, with 4 bases between. Germline V gives CDR1 SNHLY, CDR2 FYNNEI. This CDR3 is built from 11 residues. The CDR3 nucleotides are TGTGCCAGCAGCCTGAATTCACCCCTCCACTTT. It translates to CASSLNSPLHF.

The rearrangement links TRBV18 to TRBJ2-1, with TRBD1 identical over 10 bases. The CDR3 has 18 residues. V shed 3 bases and J 7 bases; nucleotides not matched to a gene: 15. CDR1 is KGHSH, CDR2 LQKENI, per germline. The CDR3 DNA reads TGTGCCAGCTCACCGGACAGGGGGACGGGGAAAGGGTTGAATGAGCAGTTCTTC. It specifies CASSPDRGTGKGLNEQFF.

The chain combines TRBV6-1 with TRBJ1-4; possibly TRBD1 for D (6 bases). Germline lookup yields CDR1 MNHNS and CDR2 SASEGT. The CDR3 sequence is 13 residues long. Trimming cost V 4 bases and J 8 bases, with 11 bases left between them. This CDR3 reads CASSGWTAEKLFF. The CDR3 nucleotides read TGTGCCAGCAGTGGATGGACAGCCGAAAAACTGTTTTTT.

The rearrangement links TRBV2 to TRBJ2-2, with D hard to call. The ends were cut back, 2 bases at V and 2 bases at J, with 9 bases in the middle. Germline V gives CDR1 SNHLY, CDR2 FYNNEI. The CDR3 loop spans 15 amino acids. The CDR3 DNA sequence: TGTGCCAGCAGTGAATCAGAGACTAACACCGGGGAGCTGTTTTTT. Its translation is CASSESETNTGELFF.

This sequence joins TRBV11-2 and TRBJ2-7; D remains ambiguous. Trimming removed 5 bases at V and 7 bases at J, with 9 bases between. Germline CDR1 reads SGHAT; CDR2 reads FQNNGV. The CDR3 is 11 residues long. CDR3: CASSPRVEQYF. CDR3 nucleotide sequence: TGTGCCAGCAGCCCCCGTGTAGAGCAGTACTTC.

The chain employs TRBV27 and TRBJ2-3, with 8 bases that match TRBD2. In germline, CDR1 is MNHEY, CDR2 SMNVEV (reference sequence). The CDR3 is 13 amino acids. The J segment lost 6 bases and the V segment lost 8 bases, leaving 7 bases of the junction unmatched. DNA for the CDR3: TGTGCCAGCGCGGGGGGCCGGGCGGATACGCAGTATTTT. This translates into CASAGGRADTQYF.